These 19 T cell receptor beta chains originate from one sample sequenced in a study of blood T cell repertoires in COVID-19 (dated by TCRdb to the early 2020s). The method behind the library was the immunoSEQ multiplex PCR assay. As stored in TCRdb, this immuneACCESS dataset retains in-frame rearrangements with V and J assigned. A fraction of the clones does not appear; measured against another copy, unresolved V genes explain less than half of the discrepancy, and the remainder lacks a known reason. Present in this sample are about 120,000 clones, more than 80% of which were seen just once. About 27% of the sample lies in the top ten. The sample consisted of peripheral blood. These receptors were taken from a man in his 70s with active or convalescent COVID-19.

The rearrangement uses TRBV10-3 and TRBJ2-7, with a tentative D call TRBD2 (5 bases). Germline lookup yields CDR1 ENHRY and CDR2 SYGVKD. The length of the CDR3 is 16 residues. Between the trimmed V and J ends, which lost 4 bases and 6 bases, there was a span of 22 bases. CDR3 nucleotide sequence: TGTGCCATCAGTGCCAGATCGGGTCGCGAGGGTCTCGAGCAGTACTTC. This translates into CAISARSGREGLEQYF.

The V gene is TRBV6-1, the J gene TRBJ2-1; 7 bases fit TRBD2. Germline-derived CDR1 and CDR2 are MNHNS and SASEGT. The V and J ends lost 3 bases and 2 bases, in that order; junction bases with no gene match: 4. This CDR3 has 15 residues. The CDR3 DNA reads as TGTGCCAGCAGTGAGGGGGGAGGGCCCTACAATGAGCAGTTCTTC. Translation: CASSEGGGPYNEQFF.

The CDR3 coding sequence is TGTGCCAGCAGCTTGGGGGACAGGGGCGATCAGCCCCAGCATTTT. Amino acids: CASSLGDRGDQPQHF. The genes are TRBV5-6 and TRBJ1-5, with TRBD1 matching 10 bases. Germline V gene sequence: CDR1 SGHDT, CDR2 YYEEEE. The CDR3 has 15 amino acids. J lost 5 bases, V lost 0 bases, and 2 bases had no gene match.

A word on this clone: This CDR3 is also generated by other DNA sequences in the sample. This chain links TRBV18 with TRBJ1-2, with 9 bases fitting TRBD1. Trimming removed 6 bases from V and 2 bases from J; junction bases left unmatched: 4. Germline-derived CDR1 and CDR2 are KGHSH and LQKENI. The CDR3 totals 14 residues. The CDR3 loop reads CASSPGQGNYGYTF. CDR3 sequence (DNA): TGTGCCAGCTCGCCCGGACAGGGGAACTATGGCTACACCTTC.

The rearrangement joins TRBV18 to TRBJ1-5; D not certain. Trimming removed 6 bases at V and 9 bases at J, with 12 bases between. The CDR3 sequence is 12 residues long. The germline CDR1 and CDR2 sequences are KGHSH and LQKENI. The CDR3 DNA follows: TGTGCCAGCTCCATGGGAGGACTGCCCCAGCATTTT. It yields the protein CASSMGGLPQHF.

The CDR3 region is CASRGQGLGQPQHF. DNA for the CDR3: TGTGCCAGCAGGGGACAGGGGTTGGGTCAGCCCCAGCATTTT. The rearrangement joins TRBV27 to TRBJ1-5, with 10 positions matching TRBD1. With 6 bases clipped from V and 6 bases from J, the junction kept 5 bases outside the gene matches. Germline CDR1 is MNHEY and CDR2 is SMNVEV (reference sequence). The CDR3 spans 14 residues.

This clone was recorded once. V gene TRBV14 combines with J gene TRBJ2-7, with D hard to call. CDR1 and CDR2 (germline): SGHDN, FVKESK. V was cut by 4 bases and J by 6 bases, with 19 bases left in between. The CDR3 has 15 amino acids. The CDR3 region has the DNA TGTGCCAGCAGCCCTGCTAGAGGCAGCGTCGCCGAGCAGTACTTC. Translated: CASSPARGSVAEQYF.

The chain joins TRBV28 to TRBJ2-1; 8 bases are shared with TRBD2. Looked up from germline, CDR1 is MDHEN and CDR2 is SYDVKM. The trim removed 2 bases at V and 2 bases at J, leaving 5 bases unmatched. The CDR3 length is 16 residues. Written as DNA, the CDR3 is TGTGCCAGCAGTTTAATTAGCGGGAATACCTACAATGAGCAGTTCTTC. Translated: CASSLISGNTYNEQFF. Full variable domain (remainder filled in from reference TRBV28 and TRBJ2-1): DVKVTQSSRYLVKRTGEKVFLECVQDMDHENMFWYRQDPGLGLRLIYFSYDVKMKEKGDIPEGYSVSREKKERFSLILESASTNQTSMYLCASSLISGNTYNEQFFGPGTRLTVL.

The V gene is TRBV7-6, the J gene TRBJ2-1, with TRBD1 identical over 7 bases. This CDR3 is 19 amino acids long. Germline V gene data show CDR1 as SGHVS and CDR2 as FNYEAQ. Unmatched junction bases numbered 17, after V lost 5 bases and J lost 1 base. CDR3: CASSVSPSTGLGSYNEQFF. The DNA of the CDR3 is TGTGCCAGCAGCGTCAGCCCCTCGACAGGGCTGGGGTCCTACAATGAGCAGTTCTTC.

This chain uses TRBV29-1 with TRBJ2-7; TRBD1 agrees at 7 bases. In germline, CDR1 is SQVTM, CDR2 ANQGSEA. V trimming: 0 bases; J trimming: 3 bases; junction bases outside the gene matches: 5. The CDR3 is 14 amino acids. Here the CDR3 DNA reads TGCAGCGTTGAAGAAGACAGGGAAAACTACGAGCAGTACTTC. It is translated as CSVEEDRENYEQYF.

CDR3 nucleotide sequence: TGTGCCAGCAGCTCCGCGTGGGTTGGGGGCGAAGGAGATGAGCAGTTCTTC. As protein: CASSSAWVGGEGDEQFF. This chain joins TRBV7-9 and TRBJ2-1; perhaps TRBD1 as D (6 bases). Trimming stripped 4 bases from V and 8 bases from J, with 24 bases between. CDR1 and CDR2 (germline): SEHNR, FQNEAQ (reference sequence). The CDR3 totals 17 residues.

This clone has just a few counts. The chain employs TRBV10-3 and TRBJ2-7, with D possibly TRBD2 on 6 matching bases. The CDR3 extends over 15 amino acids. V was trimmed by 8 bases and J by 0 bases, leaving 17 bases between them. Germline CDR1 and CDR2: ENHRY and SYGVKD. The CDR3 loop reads CAISQVAVNSYEQYF. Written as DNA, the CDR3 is TGTGCCATCTCTCAGGTAGCGGTGAACTCCTACGAGCAGTACTTC.

Here the CDR3 DNA reads TGTGCCAGCAGCGCACAGGGGAAGAATGGCTACACCTTC. It is translated as CASSAQGKNGYTF. V usage is TRBV2 and J usage is TRBJ1-2; 7 bases map to TRBD1. With 6 bases clipped from V and 6 bases from J, the junction kept 7 bases outside the gene matches. From germline, CDR1 is SNHLY and CDR2 FYNNEI. The CDR3 sequence is 13 residues long.

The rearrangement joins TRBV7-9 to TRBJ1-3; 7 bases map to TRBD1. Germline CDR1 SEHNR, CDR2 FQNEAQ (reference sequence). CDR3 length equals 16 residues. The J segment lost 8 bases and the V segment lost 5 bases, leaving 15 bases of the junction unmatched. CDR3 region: CASSPGAGGIRHTIYF. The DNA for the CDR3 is TGTGCCAGCAGCCCAGGAGCAGGGGGAATAAGGCACACCATATATTTT.

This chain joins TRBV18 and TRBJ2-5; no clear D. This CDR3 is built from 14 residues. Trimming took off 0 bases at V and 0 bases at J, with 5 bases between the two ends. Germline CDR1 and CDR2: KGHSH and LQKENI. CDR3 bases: TGTGCCAGCTCACCACCCAATGACCAAGAGACCCAGTACTTC. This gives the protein CASSPPNDQETQYF.

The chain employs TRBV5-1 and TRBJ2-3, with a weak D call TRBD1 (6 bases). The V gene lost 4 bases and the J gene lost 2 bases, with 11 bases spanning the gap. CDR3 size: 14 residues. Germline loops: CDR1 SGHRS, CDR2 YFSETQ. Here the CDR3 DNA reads TGCGCCAGCAGCCAAGGGGGAGACACAGATACGCAGTATTTT. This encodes CASSQGGDTDTQYF.

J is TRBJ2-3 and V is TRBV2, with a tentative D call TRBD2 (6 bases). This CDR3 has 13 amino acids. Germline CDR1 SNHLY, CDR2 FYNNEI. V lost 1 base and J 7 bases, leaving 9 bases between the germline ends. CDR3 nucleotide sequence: TGTGCCAGCAGTGAAGAAGGAGGGAATACGCAGTATTTT. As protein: CASSEEGGNTQYF.

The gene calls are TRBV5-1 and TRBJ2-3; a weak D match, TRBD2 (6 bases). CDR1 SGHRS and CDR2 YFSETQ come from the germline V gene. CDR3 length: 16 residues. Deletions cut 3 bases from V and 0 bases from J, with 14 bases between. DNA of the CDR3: TGCGCCAGCAGCTGGCTGACGGGGGTGAGCACAGATACGCAGTATTTT. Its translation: CASSWLTGVSTDTQYF.

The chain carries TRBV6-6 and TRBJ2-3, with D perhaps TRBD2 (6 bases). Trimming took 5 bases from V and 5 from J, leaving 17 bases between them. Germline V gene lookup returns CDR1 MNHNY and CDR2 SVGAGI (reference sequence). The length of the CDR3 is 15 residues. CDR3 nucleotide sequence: TGTGCCAGCAGTGGCCCAGCGGGTAGGGAAGATACGCAGTATTTT. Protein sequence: CASSGPAGREDTQYF.